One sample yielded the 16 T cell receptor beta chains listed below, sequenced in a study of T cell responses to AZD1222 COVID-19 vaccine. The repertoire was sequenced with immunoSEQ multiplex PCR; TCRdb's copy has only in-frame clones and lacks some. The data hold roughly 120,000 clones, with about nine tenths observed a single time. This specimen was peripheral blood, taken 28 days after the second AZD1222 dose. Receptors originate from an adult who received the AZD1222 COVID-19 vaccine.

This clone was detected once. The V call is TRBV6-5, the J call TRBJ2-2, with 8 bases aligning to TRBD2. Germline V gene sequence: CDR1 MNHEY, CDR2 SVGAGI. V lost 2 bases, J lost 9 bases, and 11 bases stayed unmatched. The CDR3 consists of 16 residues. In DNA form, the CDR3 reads TGTGCCAGCAGTTACATCCGGACGGGGGGGTTCCGGGAGCTGTTTTTT. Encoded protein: CASSYIRTGGFRELFF.

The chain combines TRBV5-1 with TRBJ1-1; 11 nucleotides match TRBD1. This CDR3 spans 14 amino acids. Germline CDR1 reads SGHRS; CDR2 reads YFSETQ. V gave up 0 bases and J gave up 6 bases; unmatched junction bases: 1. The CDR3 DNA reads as TGCGCCAGCAGCTTGGGGACAGGGGGCCCTGAAGCTTTCTTT. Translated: CASSLGTGGPEAFF.

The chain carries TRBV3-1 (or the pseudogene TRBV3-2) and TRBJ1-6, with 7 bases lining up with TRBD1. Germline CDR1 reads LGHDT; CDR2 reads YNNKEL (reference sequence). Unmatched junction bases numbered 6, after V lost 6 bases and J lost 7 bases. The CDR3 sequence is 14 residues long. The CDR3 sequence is CASRGGQRNSPLHF. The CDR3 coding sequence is TGTGCCAGCAGGGGGGGACAGAGGAATTCACCCCTCCACTTT.

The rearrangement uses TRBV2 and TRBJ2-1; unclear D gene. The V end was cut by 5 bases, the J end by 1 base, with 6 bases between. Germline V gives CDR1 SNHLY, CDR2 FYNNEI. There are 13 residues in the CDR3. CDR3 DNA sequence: TGTGCCAGCAGTATACTGTCCTACAATGAGCAGTTCTTC. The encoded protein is CASSILSYNEQFF.

Here the CDR3 DNA reads TGTGCCAGCAGCTTAGGGTTCGGGAACACTGAAGCTTTCTTT. This gives the protein CASSLGFGNTEAFF. The J gene is TRBJ1-1, the V gene TRBV7-9; D unclear. Trimming took 1 base from V and 1 from J, leaving 7 bases between them. The germline V gene encodes CDR1 SEHNR and CDR2 FQNEAQ (reference sequence). The CDR3 runs to 14 residues.

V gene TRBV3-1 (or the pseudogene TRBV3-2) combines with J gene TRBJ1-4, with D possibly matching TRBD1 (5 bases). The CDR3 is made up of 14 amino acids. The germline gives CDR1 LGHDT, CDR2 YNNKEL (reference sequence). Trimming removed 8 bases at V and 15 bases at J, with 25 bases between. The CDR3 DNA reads TGTGCCAGCTCCTTGGACGGGGGGATGAATCAGATGTTTTTT. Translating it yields CASSLDGGMNQMFF.

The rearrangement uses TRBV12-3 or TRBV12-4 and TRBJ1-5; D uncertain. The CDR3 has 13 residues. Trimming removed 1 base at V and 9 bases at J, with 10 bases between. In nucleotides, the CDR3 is TGTGCCAGCAGTTTAGACCCGGACCGGCCCCAGCATTTT. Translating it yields CASSLDPDRPQHF.

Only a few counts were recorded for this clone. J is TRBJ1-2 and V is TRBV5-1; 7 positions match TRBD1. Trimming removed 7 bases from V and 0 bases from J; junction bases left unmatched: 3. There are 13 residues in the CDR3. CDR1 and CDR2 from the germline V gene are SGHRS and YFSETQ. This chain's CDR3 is CASGTETNYGYTF. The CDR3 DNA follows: TGCGCCAGCGGGACAGAAACTAACTATGGCTACACCTTC.

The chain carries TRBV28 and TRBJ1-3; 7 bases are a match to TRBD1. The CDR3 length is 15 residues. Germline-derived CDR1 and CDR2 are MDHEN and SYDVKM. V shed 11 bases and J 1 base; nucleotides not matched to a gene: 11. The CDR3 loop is CASGGSKDSGNTIYF. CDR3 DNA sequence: TGTGCCTCAGGGGGGTCAAAGGATTCTGGAAACACCATATATTTT.

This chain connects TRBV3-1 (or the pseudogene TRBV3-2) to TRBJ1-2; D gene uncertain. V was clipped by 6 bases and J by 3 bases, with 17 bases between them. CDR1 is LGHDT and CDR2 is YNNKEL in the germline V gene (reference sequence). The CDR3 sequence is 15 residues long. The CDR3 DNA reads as TGTGCCAGCAGGGAAACGGGTAACGTCCACTATGGCTACACCTTC. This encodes CASRETGNVHYGYTF.

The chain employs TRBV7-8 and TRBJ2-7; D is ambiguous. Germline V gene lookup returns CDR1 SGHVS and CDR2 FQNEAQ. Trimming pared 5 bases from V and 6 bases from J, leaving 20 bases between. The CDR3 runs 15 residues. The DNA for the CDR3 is TGTGCCAGCAGCGCAACGGGCTCTTACTCCGGCGAGCAGTACTTC. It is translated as CASSATGSYSGEQYF.

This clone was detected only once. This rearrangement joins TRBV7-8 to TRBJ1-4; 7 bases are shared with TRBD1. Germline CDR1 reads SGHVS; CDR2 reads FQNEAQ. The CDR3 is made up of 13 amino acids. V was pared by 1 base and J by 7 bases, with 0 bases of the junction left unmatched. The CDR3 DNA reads TGTGCCAGCAGCTTAGGACAGGGTGAAAAACTGTTTTTT. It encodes CASSLGQGEKLFF. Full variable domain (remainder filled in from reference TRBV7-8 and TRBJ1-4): GAGVSQSPRYKVAKRGQDVALRCDPISGHVSLFWYQQALGQGPEFLTYFQNEAQLDKSGLPSDRFFAERPEGSVSTLKIQRTQQEDSAVYLCASSLGQGEKLFFGSGTQLSVL.

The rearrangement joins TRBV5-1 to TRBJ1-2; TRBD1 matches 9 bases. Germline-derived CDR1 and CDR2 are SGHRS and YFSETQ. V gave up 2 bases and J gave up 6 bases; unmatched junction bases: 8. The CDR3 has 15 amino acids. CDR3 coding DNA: TGCGCCAGCAGCTTTGCCGGGACAGGGACGGATGGCTACACCTTC. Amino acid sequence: CASSFAGTGTDGYTF.

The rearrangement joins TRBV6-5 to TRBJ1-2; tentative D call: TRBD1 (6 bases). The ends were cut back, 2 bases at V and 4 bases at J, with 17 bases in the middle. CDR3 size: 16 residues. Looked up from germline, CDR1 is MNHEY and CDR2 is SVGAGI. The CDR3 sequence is CASSYRDIKRGYGYTF. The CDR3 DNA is TGTGCCAGCAGTTACCGGGACATAAAAAGGGGCTATGGCTACACCTTC.

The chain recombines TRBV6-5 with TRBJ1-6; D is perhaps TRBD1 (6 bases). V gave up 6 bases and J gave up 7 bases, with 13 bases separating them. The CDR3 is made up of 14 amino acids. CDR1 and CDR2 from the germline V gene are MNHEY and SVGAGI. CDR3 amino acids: CASSPTRGNSPLHF. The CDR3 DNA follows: TGTGCCAGCAGCCCCACCAGGGGCAATTCACCCCTCCACTTT.

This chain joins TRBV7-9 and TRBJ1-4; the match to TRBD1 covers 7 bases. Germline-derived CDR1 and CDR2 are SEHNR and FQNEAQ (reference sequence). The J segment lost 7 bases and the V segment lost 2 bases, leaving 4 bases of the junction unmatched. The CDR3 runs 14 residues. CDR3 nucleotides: TGTGCCAGCAGCTTAAAGGGGGCGGCTGAAAAACTGTTTTTT. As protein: CASSLKGAAEKLFF.